One sample yielded the 21 T cell receptor beta chains listed below, sequenced in a study of spatial heterogeneity in lung cancer. Study results and caveats: Tumor mutation count correlated with how many alpha and beta TCRs expanded intratumorally.

No antigen is known for these receptors. The time point: sample taken at primary tumor resection. TCRdb re-derived calls from the 5' RACE reads in MiXCR, one entry per CDR3 protein. The repertoire consists of 25,000 to 30,000 distinct CDR3 sequences, with 7.1% occurring once and the leading ten covering about 24%. The material sequenced was lung tumor tissue, taken at surgery. Receptors were obtained from a male donor with early-stage non-small cell lung cancer.

This clonotype showed up just a few times. The chain employs TRBV20-1 and TRBJ2-7, with TRBD1 as a possible D gene (6 bases). This CDR3 spans 14 amino acids. The V end lost 3 bases, the J end lost 4 bases, and 16 bases lay between the germline ends. The germline V gene has CDR1 DFQATT and CDR2 SNEGSKA (reference sequence). CDR3 coding DNA: TGCAGTGCTAGTTTAGGGACAAGGATATACGAGCAGTACTTC. Protein product: CSASLGTRIYEQYF.

This clonotype was observed many times. The chain employs TRBV6-2 or TRBV6-3 and TRBJ2-2, with D tentatively TRBD1 (5 bases). V was shortened by 2 bases and J by 6 bases, with 7 bases between the two germline ends. Per germline, CDR1 MNHEY and CDR2 SVGEGT. The CDR3 runs to 13 residues. The CDR3 DNA follows: TGTGCCAGCAGTTACCAGGGCGCCGGGGAGCTGTTTTTT. Protein: CASSYQGAGELFF.

V and J are TRBV18 and TRBJ1-6; 7 bases line up with TRBD1. The V segment lost 9 bases and the J segment 10 bases; nucleotides outside the gene matches: 12. CDR3 length: 14 residues. Germline CDR1 and CDR2: KGHSH and LQKENI. The CDR3 DNA is TGTGCCAGTTCCTTAACGACAGGGCGATCACCCCTCCACTTT. Protein product: CASSLTTGRSPLHF. Variable domain in full (rest from reference TRBV18 and TRBJ1-6): NAGVMQNPRHLVRRRGQEARLRCSPMKGHSHVYWYRQLPEEGLKFMVYLQKENIIDESGMPKERFSAEFPKEGPSILRIQQVVRGDSAAYFCASSLTTGRSPLHFGNGTRLTVT.

This clonotype was counted ten times or more. This rearrangement joins TRBV10-3 to TRBJ1-5; 8 bases match TRBD1. CDR1 and CDR2 (germline): ENHRY, SYGVKD. Trimming took 3 bases from V and 7 from J; bases not matched to a gene: 5. This CDR3 is built from 14 residues. The CDR3 loop is CAISDTAGGQPQHF. The CDR3, as DNA: TGTGCCATCAGTGACACGGCAGGGGGCCAGCCCCAGCATTTT.

In its sample, this clonotype is medium-sized (0.01 to 0.1%). The rearrangement joins TRBV28 to TRBJ2-1, with TRBD2 as a possible D gene (7 bases). The CDR3 has 14 residues. Germline V lookup: CDR1 MDHEN, CDR2 SYDVKM. Trimming cost V 3 bases and J 7 bases, with 13 bases left between them. The CDR3 sequence is CASSFFAGANEQFF. The CDR3 coding sequence is TGTGCCAGCAGTTTCTTCGCGGGGGCGAATGAGCAGTTCTTC.

This clonotype has a count of ten or more. V usage is TRBV20-1 and J usage is TRBJ1-1; D is possibly TRBD1 (6 bases). The germline V gene encodes CDR1 DFQATT and CDR2 SNEGSKA (reference sequence). V was cut by 4 bases and J by 11 bases, with 17 bases left in between. CDR3 length: 12 amino acids. The CDR3 DNA follows: TGCAGTGCTACAGGGCACACAGGGATGGCTTTCTTT. The encoded protein is CSATGHTGMAFF.

This clonotype was seen only a few times. V gene TRBV29-1 combines with J gene TRBJ2-7; D is unclear. Germline CDR1 and CDR2: SQVTM and ANQGSEA. The CDR3 runs to 14 residues. Trimming stripped 2 bases from V and 0 bases from J, with 11 bases between. CDR3 nucleotides: TGCAGCGTTGAATCCGGCACTCGCTCCTACGAGCAGTACTTC. Its protein is CSVESGTRSYEQYF.

This clonotype was observed a handful of times. The V call is TRBV6-5, the J call TRBJ2-2; the match to TRBD1 covers 9 bases. The CDR3 is 18 amino acids. The J segment lost 2 bases and the V segment lost 7 bases, leaving 14 bases of the junction unmatched. Germline CDR1 is MNHEY and CDR2 is SVGAGI. CDR3 loop: CASTGTGPTPLNTGELFF. The CDR3 nucleotides read TGTGCCAGCACCGGGACAGGGCCTACACCTCTAAACACCGGGGAGCTGTTTTTT.

This clonotype was observed a handful of times. This chain uses TRBV20-1 with TRBJ2-3, with a possible D match to TRBD2 (6 bases). The CDR3 is 14 residues long. Between the trimmed V and J ends, which lost 0 bases and 6 bases, there was a span of 13 bases. The germline CDR1 and CDR2 sequences are DFQATT and SNEGSKA (reference sequence). The CDR3 region is CSARDRLVVDTQYF. CDR3 DNA: TGCAGTGCTAGAGATAGACTAGTGGTTGATACGCAGTATTTT.

This clonotype was counted ten times or more. CDR3 region: CAISEFLQGASYEQYF. In DNA, the CDR3 is TGTGCCATCAGTGAGTTCTTACAGGGGGCCTCCTACGAGCAGTACTTC. This rearrangement joins TRBV10-3 to TRBJ2-7; 9 bases map to TRBD1. CDR1 is ENHRY and CDR2 is SYGVKD in the germline V gene. Trimming at V came to 1 base and at J to 0 bases, leaving 4 bases not matched to a gene. The CDR3 sequence is 16 residues long.

This clonotype has a handful of counts. The gene calls are TRBV2 and TRBJ1-6, with D perhaps TRBD1 (6 bases). Germline CDR1 SNHLY, CDR2 FYNNEI. Trimming left V 6 bases short and J 7 bases short, with 10 bases between. The CDR3 spans 13 residues. The CDR3 here is CASSLGQNSPLHF. DNA of the CDR3: TGTGCCAGCAGCCTAGGACAGAATTCACCCCTCCACTTT.

This clonotype was detected a few times. The chain has TRBV29-1 and TRBJ2-5, with 8 bases that match TRBD1. The CDR3 has 14 amino acids. With V trimmed by 6 bases and J by 0 bases, 6 bases remained unmatched. Per the germline V gene, CDR1 is SQVTM and CDR2 is ANQGSEA. The CDR3 here is CSVGRTGYQETQYF. The CDR3 DNA reads TGCAGCGTGGGCAGGACAGGGTACCAAGAGACCCAGTACTTC. Full variable domain (outside the CDR3, taken from reference TRBV29-1 and TRBJ2-5): SAVISQKPSRDICQRGTSLTIQCQVDSQVTMMFWYRQQPGQSLTLIATANQGSEATYESGFVIDKFPISRPNLTFSTLTVSNMSPEDSSIYLCSVGRTGYQETQYFGPGTRLLVL.

The sample holds many counts of this clonotype. The rearrangement uses TRBV10-3 and TRBJ2-7; 11 nucleotides agree with TRBD2. J was trimmed by 6 bases and V by 0 bases; bases with no gene match: 7. The CDR3 length is 16 residues. The germline V gene encodes CDR1 ENHRY and CDR2 SYGVKD. The CDR3 DNA reads as TGTGCCATCAGTGAGTCCATAGCGGGGGGGCATCGCGAGCAGTACTTC. Amino acid sequence: CAISESIAGGHREQYF.

There are a few counts of this clonotype. The chain recombines TRBV27 with TRBJ2-1, with a weak D call TRBD2 (6 bases). Germline CDR1 MNHEY, CDR2 SMNVEV (reference sequence). This CDR3 is built from 14 residues. V was pared by 2 bases and J by 3 bases, with 8 bases between. The CDR3 sequence is CASSLAGYYNEQFF. For the CDR3, the DNA is TGTGCCAGCAGTTTAGCGGGGTACTACAATGAGCAGTTCTTC.

This clonotype was counted between two and nine times. This chain uses TRBV11-2 with TRBJ2-5; D is possibly TRBD1 (5 bases). Germline CDR1 SGHAT, CDR2 FQNNGV. With 8 bases removed from V and 1 base from J, the gap between germline ends came to 11 bases. CDR3 length: 13 amino acids. The CDR3 DNA reads TGTGCCAGCGGTCAGGGTCCCCAAGAGACCCAGTACTTC. As protein: CASGQGPQETQYF.

The chain couples TRBV5-1 to TRBJ1-3; no definite D call. The V end was cut by 1 base, the J end by 0 bases, with 8 bases between. CDR3 length: 15 amino acids. Germline lookup yields CDR1 SGHRS and CDR2 YFSETQ. The CDR3, as DNA: TGCGCCAGCAGCTTGTCGGTACACTCTGGAAACACCATATATTTT. Amino acids: CASSLSVHSGNTIYF.

This clonotype was observed a handful of times. As DNA, the CDR3 is TGCAGCGTAAGGTCCACAGATACGCAGTATTTT. Translation: CSVRSTDTQYF. This chain joins TRBV29-1 and TRBJ2-3, with D unclear. V lost 6 bases and J 2 bases, leaving 6 bases between the germline ends. The CDR3 contains 11 residues. The V gene's germline CDR1 is SQVTM and CDR2 ANQGSEA.

This clonotype appeared many times. V usage is TRBV5-1 and J usage is TRBJ2-7, with D perhaps TRBD2 (5 bases). Trimming removed 4 bases at V and 2 bases at J, with 13 bases between. This CDR3 has 14 residues. The germline V gene encodes CDR1 SGHRS and CDR2 YFSETQ. In DNA, the CDR3 is TGCGCCAGCAGCCCCCGGGAAGGGCCCTACGAGCAGTACTTC. Translation: CASSPREGPYEQYF.

This clonotype appeared many times. The V gene is TRBV27, the J gene TRBJ1-4; D perhaps matches TRBD1 (5 bases). This CDR3 spans 14 amino acids. In germline, CDR1 is MNHEY, CDR2 SMNVEV (reference sequence). V was shortened by 8 bases and J by 4 bases, with 14 bases between the two germline ends. The CDR3 loop is CASARGVGNEKLFF. In DNA form, the CDR3 reads TGTGCCAGCGCCAGAGGGGTGGGTAATGAAAAACTGTTTTTT. The full variable domain, with the rest looked up from reference TRBV27 and TRBJ1-4, is EAQVTQNPRYLITVTGKKLTVTCSQNMNHEYMSWYRQDPGLGLRQIYYSMNVEVTDKGDVPEGYKVSRKEKRNFPLILESPSPNQTSLYFCASARGVGNEKLFFGSGTQLSVL.

The chain uses TRBV5-4 and TRBJ1-2, with D possibly matching TRBD1 (5 bases). The CDR3 spans 13 residues. Trimming cost V 4 bases and J 3 bases, with 10 bases left between them. Germline V gene sequence: CDR1 SGHNT, CDR2 YYREEE (reference sequence). In nucleotides, the CDR3 is TGTGCCAGCAGCCACGGGACCGACTATGGCTACACCTTC. Protein sequence: CASSHGTDYGYTF. The full variable domain, completed using reference TRBV5-4 and TRBJ1-2, is ETGVTQSPTHLIKTRGQQVTLRCSSQSGHNTVSWYQQALGQGPQFIFQYYREEENGRGNFPPRFSGLQFPNYSSELNVNALELDDSALYLCASSHGTDYGYTFGSGTRLTVV.

This clonotype was detected ten times or more. The gene calls are TRBV20-1 and TRBJ2-3; D may match TRBD1 or TRBD2 (6 bases each). Trimming left V 4 bases short and J 9 bases short, with 23 bases between. This CDR3 region has 15 residues. Germline loops: CDR1 DFQATT, CDR2 SNEGSKA (reference sequence). CDR3 loop: CSAISSSGAASTQYF. The CDR3 coding sequence is TGCAGTGCTATTAGTTCGTCGGGGGCGGCCAGCACGCAGTATTTT.